This TCR beta chain is drawn from a study of blood T cell repertoires in COVID-19. As for the study in general: PBMCs, B-cell-depleted T cells, or T cells were the source of the cDNA or gDNA that made up the material.

Per the original methods: Estimation of nucleated cell counts was performed using reference gene primer amplification. Generated by immunoSEQ multiplex PCR, the TCRdb table keeps only in-frame clones and is missing some. That table gives V, J and clone size, and the DNA gave D and trimming. The profile shows 98,000 or so clones, about 90% of them singletons. Per germline, CDR1 KGHSH and CDR2 LQKENI. J gave up 5 bases and V 2 bases, and 0 bases lay outside the gene matches. The CDR3 length is 13 residues. This clone was detected once. This TCR was recovered from a human donor in a cohort sampled during active COVID-19. The chain has TRBV18 and TRBJ1-5; 7 bases are a match to TRBD1. Source material: peripheral blood. CDR3 in amino acids: CASSPGTDQPQHF. CDR3 nucleotide sequence: TGTGCCAGCTCACCAGGGACAGATCAGCCCCAGCATTTT.